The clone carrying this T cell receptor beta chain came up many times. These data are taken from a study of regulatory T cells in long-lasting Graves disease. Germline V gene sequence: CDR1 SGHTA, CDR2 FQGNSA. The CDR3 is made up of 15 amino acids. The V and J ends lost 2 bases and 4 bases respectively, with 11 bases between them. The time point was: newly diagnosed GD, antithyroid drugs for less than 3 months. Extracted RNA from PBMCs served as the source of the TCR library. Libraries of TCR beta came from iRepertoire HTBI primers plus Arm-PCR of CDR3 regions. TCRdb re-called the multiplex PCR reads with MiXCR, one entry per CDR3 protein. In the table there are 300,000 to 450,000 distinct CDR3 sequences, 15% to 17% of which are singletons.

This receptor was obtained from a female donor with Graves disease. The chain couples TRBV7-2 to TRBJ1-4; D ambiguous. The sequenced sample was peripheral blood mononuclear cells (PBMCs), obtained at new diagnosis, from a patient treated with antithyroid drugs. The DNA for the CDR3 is TGTGCCAGCAGCTTATACGCACGTCTTAATGAAAAACTGTTTTTT. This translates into CASSLYARLNEKLFF. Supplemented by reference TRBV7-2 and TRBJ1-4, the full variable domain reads GAGVSQSPSNKVTEKGKDVELRCDPISGHTALYWYRQSLGQGLEFLIYFQGNSAPDKSGLPSDRFSAERTGGSVSTLTIQRTQQEDSAVYLCASSLYARLNEKLFFGSGTQLSVL.